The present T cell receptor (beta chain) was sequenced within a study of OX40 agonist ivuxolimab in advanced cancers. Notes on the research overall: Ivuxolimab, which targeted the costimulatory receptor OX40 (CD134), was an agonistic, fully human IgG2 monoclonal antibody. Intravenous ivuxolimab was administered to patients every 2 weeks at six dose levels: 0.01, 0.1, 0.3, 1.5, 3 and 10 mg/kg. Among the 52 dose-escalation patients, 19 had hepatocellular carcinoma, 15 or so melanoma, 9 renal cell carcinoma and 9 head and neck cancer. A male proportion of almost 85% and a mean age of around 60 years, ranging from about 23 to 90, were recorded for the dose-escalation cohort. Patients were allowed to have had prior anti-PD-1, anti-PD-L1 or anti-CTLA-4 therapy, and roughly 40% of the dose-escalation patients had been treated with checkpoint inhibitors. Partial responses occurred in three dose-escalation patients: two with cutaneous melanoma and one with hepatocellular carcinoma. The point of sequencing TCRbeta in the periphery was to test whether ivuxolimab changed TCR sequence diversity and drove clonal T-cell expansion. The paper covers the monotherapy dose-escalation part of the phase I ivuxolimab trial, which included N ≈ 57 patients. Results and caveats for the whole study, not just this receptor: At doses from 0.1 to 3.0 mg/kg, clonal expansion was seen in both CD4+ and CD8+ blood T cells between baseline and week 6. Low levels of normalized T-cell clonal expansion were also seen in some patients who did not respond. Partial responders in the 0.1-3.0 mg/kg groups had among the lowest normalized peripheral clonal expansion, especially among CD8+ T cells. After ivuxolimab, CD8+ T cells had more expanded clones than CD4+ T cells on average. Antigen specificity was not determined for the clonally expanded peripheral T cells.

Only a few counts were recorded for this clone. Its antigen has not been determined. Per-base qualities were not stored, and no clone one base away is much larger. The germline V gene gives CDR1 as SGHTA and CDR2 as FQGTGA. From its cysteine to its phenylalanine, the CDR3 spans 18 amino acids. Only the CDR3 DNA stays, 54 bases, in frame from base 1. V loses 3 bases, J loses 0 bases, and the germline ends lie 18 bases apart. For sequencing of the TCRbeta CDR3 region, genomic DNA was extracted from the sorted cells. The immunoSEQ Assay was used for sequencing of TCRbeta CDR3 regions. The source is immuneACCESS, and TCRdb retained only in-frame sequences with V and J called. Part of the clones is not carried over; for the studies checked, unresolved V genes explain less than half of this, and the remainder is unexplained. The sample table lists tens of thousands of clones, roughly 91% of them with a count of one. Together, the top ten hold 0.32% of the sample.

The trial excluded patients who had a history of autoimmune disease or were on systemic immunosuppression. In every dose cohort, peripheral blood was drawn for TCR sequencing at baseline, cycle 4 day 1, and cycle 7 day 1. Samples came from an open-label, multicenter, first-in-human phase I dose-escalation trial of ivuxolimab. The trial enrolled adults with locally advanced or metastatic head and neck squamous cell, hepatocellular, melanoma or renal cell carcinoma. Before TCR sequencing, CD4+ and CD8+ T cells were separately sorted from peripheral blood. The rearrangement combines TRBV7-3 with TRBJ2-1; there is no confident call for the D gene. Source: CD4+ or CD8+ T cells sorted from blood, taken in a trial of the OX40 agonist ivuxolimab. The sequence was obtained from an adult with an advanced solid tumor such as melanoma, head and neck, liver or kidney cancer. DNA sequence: TGTGCCAGCAGCTTTTTGGCAGGTCCGATAAGCTCCTACAATGAGCAGTTCTTC. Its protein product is CASSFLAGPISSYNEQFF.